This TCR beta chain was identified in a study of response to subunit inactivated influenza vaccine. Whole-study findings and limits: It was suggested by the authors that few new T cells are recruited by each seasonal influenza vaccination.

TCRdb re-called the RT-PCR reads with MiXCR, one entry per CDR3 protein. Among about 780,000 distinct CDR3 sequences listed, approximately 17% were seen once. On this clonotype: Its antigen is currently unknown.

The V end was cut by 0 bases, the J end by 5 bases, with 13 bases between. The CDR3 is made up of 15 amino acids. The germline CDR1 and CDR2 sequences are ENHRY and SYGVKD. This TCR derives from a middle-aged man who received an inactivated influenza vaccine. The chain combines TRBV10-3 with TRBJ2-5, with a weak D call TRBD2 (5 bases). The sequenced sample was PBMCs from blood, obtained more than 4 days after vaccination. CDR3 DNA: TGTGCCATCAGTGAGTCTTGGCGGGCTGGGGAGACCCAGTACTTC. Residues: CAISESWRAGETQYF.